The clone carrying this T cell receptor (beta chain) is a singleton in its sample. There are 15 residues in the CDR3. The germline CDR1 and CDR2 sequences are SNHLY and FYNNEI. With 6 bases clipped from V and 7 bases from J, the junction kept 11 bases outside the gene matches. This record belongs to a study of technical replicates of blood from a few donors. The protocol was immunoSEQ multiplex PCR, while the TCRdb copy is restricted to in-frame clones and leaves out a portion. This table has 55,000 to 80,000 clones, 95% to 98% appearing once. The chain combines TRBV2 with TRBJ1-1, with 10 positions matching TRBD1. Source material: T cells isolated from PBMCs. This receptor was identified in a human donor in good health. The CDR3 reads CASRSPGQGWGEAFF. CDR3 DNA sequence: TGTGCCAGCAGGTCCCCGGGACAGGGGTGGGGTGAAGCTTTCTTT.